The clone carrying this T cell receptor (beta chain) has just one count. Its antigen is unknown. V lost 1 base and J lost 13, with 18 bases in between. The CDR3 length is 13 residues. Germline V gene sequence: CDR1 SGHTS, CDR2 YDEGEE. These data come from a study of cytomegalovirus exposure and HLA in healthy donors. Study-wide results and limits: Researchers catalogued approximately 170 TCR beta chains as cytomegalovirus-associated.

The primer mix had 60 Vbeta and 13 Jbeta primers. Clones were sequenced by immunoSEQ multiplex PCR, and TCRdb holds only the in-frame ones, with some missing. The sample contains some 160,000 clones, 84% of which appear only once. The sequence came from a man aged 18 to 29 in good health and CMV-seronegative. The sequencing sample was made of PBMCs. The chain is built from TRBV5-8 and TRBJ2-7; no definite D call. The CDR3 region is CASSLRVATTKYF. In DNA, the CDR3 is TGTGCCAGCAGCTTGCGCGTAGCAACCACGAAATACTTC.